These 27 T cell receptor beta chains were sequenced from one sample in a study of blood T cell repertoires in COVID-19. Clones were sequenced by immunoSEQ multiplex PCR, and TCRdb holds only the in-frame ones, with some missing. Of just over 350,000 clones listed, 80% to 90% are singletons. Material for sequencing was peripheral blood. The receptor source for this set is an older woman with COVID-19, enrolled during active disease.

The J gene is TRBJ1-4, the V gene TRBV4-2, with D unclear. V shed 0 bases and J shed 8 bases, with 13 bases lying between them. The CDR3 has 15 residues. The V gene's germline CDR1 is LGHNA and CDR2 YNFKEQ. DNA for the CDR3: TGTGCCAGCAGCCAAGATACGGGGAGTTGGGAAAAACTGTTTTTT. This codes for CASSQDTGSWEKLFF.

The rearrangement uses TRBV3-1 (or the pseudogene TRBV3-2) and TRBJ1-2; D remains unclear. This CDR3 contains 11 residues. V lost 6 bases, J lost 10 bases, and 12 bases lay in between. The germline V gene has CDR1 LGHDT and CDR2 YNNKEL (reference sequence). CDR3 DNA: TGTGCCAGCAGGTCCCGAGAGGACTACACCTTC. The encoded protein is CASRSREDYTF.

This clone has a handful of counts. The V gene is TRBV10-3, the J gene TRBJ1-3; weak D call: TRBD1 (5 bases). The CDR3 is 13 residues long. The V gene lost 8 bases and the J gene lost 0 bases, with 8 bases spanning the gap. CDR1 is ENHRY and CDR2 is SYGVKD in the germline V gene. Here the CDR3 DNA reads TGTGCCATCGGGGCAGACTCTGGAAACACCATATATTTT. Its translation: CAIGADSGNTIYF.

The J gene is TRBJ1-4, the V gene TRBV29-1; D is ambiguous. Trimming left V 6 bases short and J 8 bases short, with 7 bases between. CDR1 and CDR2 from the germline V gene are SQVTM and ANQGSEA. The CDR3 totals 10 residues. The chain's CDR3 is CSVLEEKLFF. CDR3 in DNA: TGCAGCGTCCTCGAGGAAAAACTGTTTTTT.

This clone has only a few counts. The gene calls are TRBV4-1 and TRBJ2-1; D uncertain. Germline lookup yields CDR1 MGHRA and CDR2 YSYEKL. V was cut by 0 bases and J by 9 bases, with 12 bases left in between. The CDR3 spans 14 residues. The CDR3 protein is CASSQESRSGEQFF. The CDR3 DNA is TGCGCCAGCAGCCAAGAATCAAGGAGTGGTGAGCAGTTCTTC.

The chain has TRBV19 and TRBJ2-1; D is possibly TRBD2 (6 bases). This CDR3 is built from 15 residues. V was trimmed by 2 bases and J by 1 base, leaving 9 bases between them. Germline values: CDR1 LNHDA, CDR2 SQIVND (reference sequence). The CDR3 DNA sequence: TGTGCCAGTAGTATATTGGGGGGATCCTACAATGAGCAGTTCTTC. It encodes CASSILGGSYNEQFF.

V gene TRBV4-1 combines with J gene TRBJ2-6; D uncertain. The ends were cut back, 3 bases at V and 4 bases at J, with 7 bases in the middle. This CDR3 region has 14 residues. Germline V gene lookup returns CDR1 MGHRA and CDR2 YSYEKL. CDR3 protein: CASSQAPGANVLTF. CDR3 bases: TGCGCCAGCAGCCAGGCCCCGGGGGCCAACGTCCTGACTTTC.

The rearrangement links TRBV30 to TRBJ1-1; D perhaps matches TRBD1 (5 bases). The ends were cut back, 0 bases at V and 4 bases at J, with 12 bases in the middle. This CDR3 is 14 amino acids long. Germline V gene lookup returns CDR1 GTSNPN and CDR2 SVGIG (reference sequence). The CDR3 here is CAWSVYQGSTEAFF. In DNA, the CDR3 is TGTGCCTGGAGTGTATATCAGGGAAGCACTGAAGCTTTCTTT.

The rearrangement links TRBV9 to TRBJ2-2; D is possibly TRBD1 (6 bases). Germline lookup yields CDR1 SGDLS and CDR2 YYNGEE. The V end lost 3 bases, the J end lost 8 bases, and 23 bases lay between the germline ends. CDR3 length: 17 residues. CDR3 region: CASSATTGSLPPGELFF. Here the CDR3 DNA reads TGTGCCAGCAGCGCGACTACAGGGTCCCTGCCGCCGGGGGAGCTGTTTTTT.

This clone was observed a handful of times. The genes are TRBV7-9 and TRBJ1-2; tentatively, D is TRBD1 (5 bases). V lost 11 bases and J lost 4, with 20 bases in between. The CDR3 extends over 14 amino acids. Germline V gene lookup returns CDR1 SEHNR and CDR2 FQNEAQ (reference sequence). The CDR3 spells CAGFPRTSGYGYTF. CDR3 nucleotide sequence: TGTGCCGGCTTTCCAAGGACATCTGGCTATGGCTACACCTTC.

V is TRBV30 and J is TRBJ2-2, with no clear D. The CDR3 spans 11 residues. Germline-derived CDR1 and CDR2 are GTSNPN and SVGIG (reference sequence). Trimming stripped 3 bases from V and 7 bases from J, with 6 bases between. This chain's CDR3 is CAWRAYGELFF. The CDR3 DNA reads TGTGCCTGGAGGGCTTACGGGGAGCTGTTTTTT.

The CDR3 DNA reads as TGTGCCAGCAGTTATCTACAGGAGAACACTGAAGCTTTCTTT. Protein sequence: CASSYLQENTEAFF. This chain joins TRBV6-5 and TRBJ1-1; D might be TRBD1 (5 bases). The germline CDR1 and CDR2 sequences are MNHEY and SVGAGI. Trimming took off 3 bases at V and 1 base at J, with 9 bases between the two ends. This CDR3 contains 14 residues.

CDR3 in DNA: TGTGCCAGTAGTGATCACTTCGCTATGAACACTGAAGCTTTCTTT. This sequence encodes CASSDHFAMNTEAFF. The V and J genes are TRBV19 and TRBJ1-1; no reliable D call. Germline values: CDR1 LNHDA, CDR2 SQIVND (reference sequence). V lost 5 bases and J lost 0, with 13 bases in between. This CDR3 has 15 residues.

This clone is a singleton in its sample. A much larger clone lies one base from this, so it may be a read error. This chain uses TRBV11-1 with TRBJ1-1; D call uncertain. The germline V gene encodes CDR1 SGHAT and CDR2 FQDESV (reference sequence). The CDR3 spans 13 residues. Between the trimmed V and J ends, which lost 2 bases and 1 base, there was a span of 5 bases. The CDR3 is CASSLSGNTEAFF. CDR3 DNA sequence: TGTGCCAGCAGCTTATCAGGGAACACTGAAGCTTTCTTT.

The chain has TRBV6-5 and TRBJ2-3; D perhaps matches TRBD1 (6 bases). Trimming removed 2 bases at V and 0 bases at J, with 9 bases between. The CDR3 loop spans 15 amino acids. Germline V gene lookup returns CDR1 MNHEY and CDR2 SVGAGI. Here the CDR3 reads CASSYGGASTDTQYF. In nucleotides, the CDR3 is TGTGCCAGCAGTTACGGGGGCGCGAGCACAGATACGCAGTATTTT.

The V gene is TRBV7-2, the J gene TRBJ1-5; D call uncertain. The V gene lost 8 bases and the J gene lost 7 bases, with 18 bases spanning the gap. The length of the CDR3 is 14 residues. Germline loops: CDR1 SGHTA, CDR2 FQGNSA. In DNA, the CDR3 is TGTGCCAGCGCGCCTCCCCCGTCGGGACAGCCCCAGCATTTT. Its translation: CASAPPPSGQPQHF.

The CDR3 sequence is CAINARQGNSYEQYF. As DNA, the CDR3 is TGTGCCATCAACGCGCGCCAGGGGAACTCCTACGAGCAGTACTTC. The genes are TRBV10-3 and TRBJ2-7, with D perhaps TRBD1 (6 bases). The CDR3 sequence is 15 residues long. V shed 7 bases and J shed 0 bases, with 16 bases lying between them. Germline V gives CDR1 ENHRY, CDR2 SYGVKD.

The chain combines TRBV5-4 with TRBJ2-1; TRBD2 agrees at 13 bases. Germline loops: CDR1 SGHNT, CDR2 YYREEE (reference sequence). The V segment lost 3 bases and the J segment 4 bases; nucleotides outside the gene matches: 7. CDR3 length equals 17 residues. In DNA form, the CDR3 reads TGTGCCAGCAGCTGGGGGACTAGCGGGGACCTTTACAATGAGCAGTTCTTC. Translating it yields CASSWGTSGDLYNEQFF.

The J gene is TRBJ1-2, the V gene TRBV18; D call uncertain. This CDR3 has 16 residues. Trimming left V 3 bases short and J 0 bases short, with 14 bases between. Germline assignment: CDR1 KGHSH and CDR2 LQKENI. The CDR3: CASSPSTVEPNYGYTF. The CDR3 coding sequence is TGTGCCAGCTCACCCAGTACAGTAGAACCTAACTATGGCTACACCTTC.

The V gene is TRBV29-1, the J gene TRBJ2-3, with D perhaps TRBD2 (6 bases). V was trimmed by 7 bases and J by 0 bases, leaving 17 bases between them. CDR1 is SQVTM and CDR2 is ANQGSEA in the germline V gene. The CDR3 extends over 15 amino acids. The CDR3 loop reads CSAILSGKSTDTQYF. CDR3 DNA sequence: TGCAGCGCGATCCTTAGCGGCAAAAGCACAGATACGCAGTATTTT.

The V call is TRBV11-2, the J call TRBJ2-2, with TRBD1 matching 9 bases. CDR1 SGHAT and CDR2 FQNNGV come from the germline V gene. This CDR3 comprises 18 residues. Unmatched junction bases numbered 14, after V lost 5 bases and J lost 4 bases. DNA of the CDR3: TGTGCCAGCAGCGCTATGGGGGTGGGACAGGGAATCACCGGGGAGCTGTTTTTT. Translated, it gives CASSAMGVGQGITGELFF.

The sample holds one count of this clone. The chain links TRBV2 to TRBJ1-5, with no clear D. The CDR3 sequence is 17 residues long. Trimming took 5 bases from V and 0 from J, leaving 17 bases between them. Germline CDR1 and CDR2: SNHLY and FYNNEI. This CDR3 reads CASSYQFGKNSNQPQHF. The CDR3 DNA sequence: TGTGCCAGCAGTTACCAATTCGGTAAGAATAGCAATCAGCCCCAGCATTTT. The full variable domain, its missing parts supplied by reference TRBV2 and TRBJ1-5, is EPEVTQTPSHQVTQMGQEVILRCVPISNHLYFYWYRQILGQKVEFLVSFYNNEISEKSEIFDDQFSVERPDGSNFTLKIRSTKLEDSAMYFCASSYQFGKNSNQPQHFGDGTRLSIL.

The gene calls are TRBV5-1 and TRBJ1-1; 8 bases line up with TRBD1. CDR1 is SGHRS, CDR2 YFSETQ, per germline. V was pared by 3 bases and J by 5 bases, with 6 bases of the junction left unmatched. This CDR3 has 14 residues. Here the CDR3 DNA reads TGCGCCAGCAGCTCAAGGACAGGGCAGACTGAAGCTTTCTTT. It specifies CASSSRTGQTEAFF.

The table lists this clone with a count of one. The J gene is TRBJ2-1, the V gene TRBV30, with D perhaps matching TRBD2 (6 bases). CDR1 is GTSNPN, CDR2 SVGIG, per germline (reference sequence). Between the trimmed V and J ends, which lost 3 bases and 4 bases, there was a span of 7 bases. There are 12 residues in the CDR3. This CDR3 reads CAWRGGYNEQFF. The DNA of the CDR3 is TGTGCCTGGAGGGGGGGTTACAATGAGCAGTTCTTC.

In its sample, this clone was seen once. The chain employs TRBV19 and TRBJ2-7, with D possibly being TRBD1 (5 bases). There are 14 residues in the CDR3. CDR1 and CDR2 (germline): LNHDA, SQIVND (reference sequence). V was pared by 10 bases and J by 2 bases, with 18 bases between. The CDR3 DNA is TGTGCCACCTCGGCAGGGTACGGTACCTACGAGCAGTACTTC. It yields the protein CATSAGYGTYEQYF.

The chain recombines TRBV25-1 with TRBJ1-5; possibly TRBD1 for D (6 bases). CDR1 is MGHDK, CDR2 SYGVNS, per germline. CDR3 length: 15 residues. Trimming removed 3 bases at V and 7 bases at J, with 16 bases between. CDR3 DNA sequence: TGTGCCAGCAGTGAGCTCGGGACATCAGGACAGCCCCAGCATTTT. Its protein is CASSELGTSGQPQHF.

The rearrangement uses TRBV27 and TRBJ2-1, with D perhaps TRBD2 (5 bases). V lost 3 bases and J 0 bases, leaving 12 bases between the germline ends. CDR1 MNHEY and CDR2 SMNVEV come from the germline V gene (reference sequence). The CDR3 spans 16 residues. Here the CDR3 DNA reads TGTGCCAGCAGTTTCGGACTGGCTCGCTCCTACAATGAGCAGTTCTTC. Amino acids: CASSFGLARSYNEQFF.